These 17 T cell receptor beta chains came from one sample sequenced in a study of CD8 T cells in Susac syndrome. RNA in amounts of about 0.45 to 1 ug was reverse transcribed with random hexamers. TCRdb independently ran MiXCR on the immunoSEQ multiplex PCR reads; one entry per CDR3 protein. The table records 200,000 to 300,000 distinct CDR3 sequences, approximately 95% of them present only once. Sequenced material: CD4+ T cells from PBMCs. The source is a human donor with Susac syndrome.

V and J are TRBV29-1 and TRBJ1-1, with a possible D match to TRBD1 (5 bases). Trimming stripped 4 bases from V and 6 bases from J, with 21 bases between. CDR3 length equals 15 residues. CDR1 is SQVTM, CDR2 ANQGSEA, per germline. The CDR3 region is CSVGAGRKILAEAFF. DNA for the CDR3: TGCAGCGTTGGCGCGGGGCGCAAGATTCTCGCTGAAGCTTTCTTT. Complete variable domain (other parts from reference TRBV29-1 and TRBJ1-1): SAVISQKPSRDICQRGTSLTIQCQVDSQVTMMFWYRQQPGQSLTLIATANQGSEATYESGFVIDKFPISRPNLTFSTLTVSNMSPEDSSIYLCSVGAGRKILAEAFFGQGTRLTVV.

The rearrangement links TRBV6-1 to TRBJ1-2, with a tentative D call TRBD1 (6 bases). The V gene's germline CDR1 is MNHNS and CDR2 SASEGT. The CDR3 is 14 amino acids. Trimming took off 2 bases at V and 3 bases at J, with 10 bases between the two ends. The CDR3 reads CASSEIGQHYGYTF. The DNA of the CDR3 is TGTGCCAGCAGTGAAATCGGACAGCACTATGGCTACACCTTC.

The chain recombines TRBV2 with TRBJ2-7; tentatively, D is TRBD2 (5 bases). The V gene's germline CDR1 is SNHLY and CDR2 FYNNEI. Deletions cut 8 bases from V and 0 bases from J, with 14 bases between. The CDR3 spans 14 residues. In DNA, the CDR3 is TGTGCCAGCCAACTTCGGCGGGTCTCCTACGAGCAGTACTTC. Amino acid sequence: CASQLRRVSYEQYF.

The rearrangement uses TRBV24-1 and TRBJ1-2; tentatively, D is TRBD1 (5 bases). The CDR3 is made up of 15 amino acids. Germline loops: CDR1 KGHDR, CDR2 SFDVKD. V shed 5 bases and J shed 1 base, with 13 bases lying between them. The CDR3: CATSGHDSLNYGYTF. The CDR3 DNA follows: TGTGCCACCAGTGGCCACGACAGTCTTAACTATGGCTACACCTTC.

J is TRBJ2-1 and V is TRBV29-1, with TRBD2 identical over 9 bases. The germline CDR1 and CDR2 sequences are SQVTM and ANQGSEA. The CDR3 is made up of 15 amino acids. The J segment lost 3 bases and the V segment lost 1 base, leaving 4 bases of the junction unmatched. CDR3 amino acids: CSVEVVSGSYNEQFF. Here the CDR3 DNA reads TGCAGCGTTGAAGTTGTTAGCGGGAGCTACAATGAGCAGTTCTTC.

CDR3 in amino acids: CASSFGGTGQNEQYF. CDR3 DNA sequence: TGCGCCAGCAGCTTTGGGGGGACAGGGCAGAACGAGCAGTACTTC. The V gene is TRBV5-1, the J gene TRBJ2-7, with 9 nucleotides matching TRBD1. This CDR3 is 15 amino acids long. CDR1 and CDR2 (germline): SGHRS, YFSETQ. After removal of 2 bases from V and 5 bases from J, the junction contained 8 bases not matched to a gene.

The chain is built from TRBV29-1 and TRBJ2-2, with 7 positions matching TRBD2. Germline V gene lookup returns CDR1 SQVTM and CDR2 ANQGSEA. Unmatched junction bases numbered 11, after V lost 3 bases and J lost 4 bases. The CDR3 spans 16 residues. DNA of the CDR3: TGCAGCGTTGAGAAGGGCGGGAGTGGAATCACCGGGGAGCTGTTTTTT. Translation gives CSVEKGGSGITGELFF.

This rearrangement joins TRBV10-3 to TRBJ2-1; 9 bases line up with TRBD2. This CDR3 is 14 amino acids long. V lost 3 bases, J lost 4 bases, and 1 base stayed unmatched. Germline V CDR1 and CDR2: ENHRY, SYGVKD. CDR3 residues: CAISDLAGYNEQFF. CDR3 in DNA: TGTGCCATCAGTGATCTAGCGGGATACAATGAGCAGTTCTTC.

The chain links TRBV28 to TRBJ2-3, with TRBD2 matching over 11 bases. Per the germline V gene, CDR1 is MDHEN and CDR2 is SYDVKM. V lost 4 bases to trimming and J lost 6 bases; unmatched junction nucleotides: 9. The CDR3 is made up of 16 amino acids. Written as DNA, the CDR3 is TGTGCCAGCAGTTCTCCTAGCGGGAGGACCAGGGATACGCAGTATTTT. Amino acids: CASSSPSGRTRDTQYF.

In this sample, this clonotype turned up a few times. V and J are TRBV27 and TRBJ1-5; D is undetermined. Germline CDR1 reads MNHEY; CDR2 reads SMNVEV (reference sequence). This CDR3 contains 13 residues. V was trimmed by 0 bases and J by 2 bases, leaving 2 bases between them. Here the CDR3 reads CASSLSGNQPQHF. CDR3 nucleotides: TGTGCCAGCAGTTTATCAGGCAATCAGCCCCAGCATTTT.

The V gene is TRBV29-1, the J gene TRBJ2-7; the match to TRBD2 covers 7 bases. The CDR3 runs to 13 residues. Trimming took 6 bases from V and 5 from J; bases not matched to a gene: 10. Germline lookup yields CDR1 SQVTM and CDR2 ANQGSEA. The CDR3 DNA follows: TGCAGCGTCCCGGACGGGGGGAGGAACGAGCAGTACTTC. Protein sequence: CSVPDGGRNEQYF.

The chain uses TRBV28 and TRBJ1-5; a weak D match, TRBD1 (5 bases). Germline lookup yields CDR1 MDHEN and CDR2 SYDVKM. The CDR3 runs 14 residues. V lost 6 bases and J lost 4, with 13 bases in between. In nucleotides, the CDR3 is TGTGCCAGCAGGTTAGGAGGGGTAAATCAGCCCCAGCATTTT. As protein: CASRLGGVNQPQHF.

The V and J genes are TRBV9 and TRBJ2-2; 9 positions match TRBD1. This CDR3 has 14 amino acids. Trimming cost V 5 bases and J 3 bases; bases outside gene matches: 2. The germline V gene encodes CDR1 SGDLS and CDR2 YYNGEE. The chain's CDR3 is CASRGQGHTGELFF. Here the CDR3 DNA reads TGTGCCAGCAGGGGACAGGGTCACACCGGGGAGCTGTTTTTT.

The J gene is TRBJ1-1, the V gene TRBV28, with 10 nucleotides matching TRBD1. There are 13 residues in the CDR3. J gave up 6 bases and V 5 bases, and 3 bases lay outside the gene matches. From germline, CDR1 is MDHEN and CDR2 SYDVKM. DNA of the CDR3: TGTGCCAGCAGTCGACAGGGGGCTTCTGAAGCTTTCTTT. Its protein is CASSRQGASEAFF.

This chain connects TRBV20-1 to TRBJ2-7; 9 nucleotides align to TRBD2. CDR3 size: 14 residues. With V trimmed by 3 bases and J by 3 bases, 6 bases remained unmatched. CDR1 and CDR2 from the germline V gene are DFQATT and SNEGSKA (reference sequence). CDR3 bases: TGCAGTGCTAGCCACGGTAGCGGGGGCTACGAGCAGTACTTC. It encodes CSASHGSGGYEQYF.

The chain employs TRBV30 and TRBJ2-3, with D possibly being TRBD1 or TRBD2 (5 bases each). The germline V and J ends were trimmed by 3 bases and 6 bases, with 7 bases remaining between them. Germline V gene lookup returns CDR1 GTSNPN and CDR2 SVGIG (reference sequence). The CDR3 is 11 residues long. CDR3 amino acids: CAWSGTDTQYF. The CDR3 DNA follows: TGTGCCTGGAGCGGGACGGATACGCAGTATTTT.

The rearrangement links TRBV12-3 or TRBV12-4 to TRBJ1-5, with no clear D. There are 12 residues in the CDR3. Trimming left V 6 bases short and J 5 bases short, with 8 bases between. The CDR3 nucleotides read TGTGCCAGCAGCGACGGCGATCAGCCCCAGCATTTT. Encoded protein: CASSDGDQPQHF.